A single sample is the source of the 31 T cell receptor beta chains below, sequenced in a study of blood T cell repertoires in COVID-19 (dated by TCRdb to the early 2020s). The method was the immunoSEQ multiplex PCR assay. Not all clones reach the TCRdb copy of this immuneACCESS table, which keeps in-frame sequences only. Checked studies attribute under half of the gap to unresolved V genes and leave the rest unexplained. For this sample the table gives 250,000 or so clones, of which 70% to 90% were detected only once. The biggest ten clones account for roughly 1.7% of the sample. Input material: PBMCs or T cells enriched from blood (not recorded which). The receptor source for this set is a man aged 40-49 years who had recovered from COVID-19.

The V call is TRBV28, the J call TRBJ1-2, with 7 bases lining up with TRBD1. This CDR3 spans 13 amino acids. The V and J ends lost 6 bases and 4 bases, in that order; junction bases with no gene match: 5. Germline CDR1 is MDHEN and CDR2 is SYDVKM. The CDR3 nucleotides read TGTGCCAGCAGCTATGACAGGGCCTATGGCTACACCTTC. As protein: CASSYDRAYGYTF.

This clone was counted between two and nine times. V gene TRBV27 combines with J gene TRBJ1-1; 9 nucleotides agree with TRBD1. Trimming removed 5 bases from V and 6 bases from J; junction bases left unmatched: 10. This CDR3 has 15 residues. Germline V CDR1 and CDR2: MNHEY, SMNVEV (reference sequence). CDR3 sequence reads: CASSRRTGDMAEAFF. The CDR3 region has the DNA TGTGCCAGCAGTCGAAGGACAGGGGATATGGCTGAAGCTTTCTTT.

This sequence joins TRBV5-4 and TRBJ1-1; the match to TRBD1 covers 7 bases. The J segment lost 4 bases and the V segment lost 5 bases, leaving 8 bases of the junction unmatched. CDR1 and CDR2 (germline): SGHNT, YYREEE (reference sequence). This CDR3 is 14 amino acids long. CDR3 DNA sequence: TGTGCCAGCAGAGCTCAGGGGGGATCCACTGAAGCTTTCTTT. Translating it yields CASRAQGGSTEAFF.

The chain joins TRBV11-3 to TRBJ1-1, with unresolved D. Trimming shortened V by 3 bases and J by 0 bases, and 11 bases separated the two germline ends. The CDR3 has 15 residues. Germline V gene data show CDR1 as SGHNT and CDR2 as YENEEA. This CDR3 is CASSFPVRMNTEAFF. CDR3 DNA: TGTGCCAGCAGCTTCCCGGTCAGGATGAACACTGAAGCTTTCTTT.

The rearrangement uses TRBV5-1 and TRBJ2-7, with 11 bases that match TRBD2. Losses at the gene ends were 4 bases for V and 2 bases for J; bases not matched to a gene: 11. Germline-derived CDR1 and CDR2 are SGHRS and YFSETQ. The CDR3 has 17 amino acids. CDR3 in amino acids: CASSAKRGLAEPYEQYF. CDR3 DNA sequence: TGCGCCAGCAGCGCAAAAAGGGGACTAGCGGAACCCTACGAGCAGTACTTC.

This clone has more than one count but fewer than ten. The chain carries TRBV6-1 and TRBJ2-2; 7 bases line up with TRBD2. Germline V gene data show CDR1 as MNHNS and CDR2 as SASEGT. The CDR3 has 17 residues. The J segment lost 8 bases and the V segment lost 4 bases, leaving 16 bases of the junction unmatched. CDR3 in amino acids: CASSVRLAAPLRGELFF. The CDR3 bases are TGTGCCAGCAGTGTCCGGCTAGCGGCCCCACTACGGGGGGAGCTGTTTTTT.

This chain links TRBV5-5 with TRBJ1-1; D call uncertain. In germline, CDR1 is SGHKS, CDR2 YYEKEE (reference sequence). The CDR3 spans 16 residues. V lost 0 bases, J lost 2 bases, and 14 bases lay in between. DNA for the CDR3: TGTGCCAGCAGCTTGGCCGCACGGGATATCAACACTGAAGCTTTCTTT. Its protein is CASSLAARDINTEAFF.

The table lists this clone with a few counts. The chain combines TRBV9 with TRBJ2-1; 9 bases align to TRBD1. From germline, CDR1 is SGDLS and CDR2 YYNGEE. The CDR3 spans 14 residues. The V gene end was trimmed by 4 bases and the J gene end by 6 bases; junction bases not matched to a gene: 5. CDR3: CASSLRDRVNEQFF. Here the CDR3 DNA reads TGTGCCAGCAGCCTCCGGGACAGGGTCAATGAGCAGTTCTTC.

V is TRBV11-2 and J is TRBJ1-2; 8 positions match TRBD1. Germline CDR1 and CDR2: SGHAT and FQNNGV. The CDR3 covers 13 residues. J gave up 8 bases and V 5 bases, and 7 bases lay outside the gene matches. The CDR3 DNA sequence: TGTGCCAGCAGCGAAGACAGGGGAGGCGGCTACACCTTC. The encoded protein is CASSEDRGGGYTF.

The chain has TRBV6-2 or TRBV6-3 and TRBJ1-2, with D unresolved. This CDR3 has 15 residues. V lost 5 bases, J lost 4 bases, and 17 bases lay in between. Per the germline V gene, CDR1 is MNHEY and CDR2 is SVGEGT. CDR3 nucleotide sequence: TGTGCCAGCAGTACCTCCGAAAGAAGCCCCTATGGCTACACCTTC. Residues: CASSTSERSPYGYTF.

The chain uses TRBV11-3 and TRBJ2-4, with a possible D match to TRBD2 (5 bases). Per germline, CDR1 SGHNT and CDR2 YENEEA. Trimming removed 5 bases from V and 4 bases from J, with 9 bases in between. The CDR3 spans 13 residues. The CDR3 DNA reads TGTGCCAGCAGCAAGGGAGAAAAAAACATTCAGTACTTC. Translation gives CASSKGEKNIQYF.

The chain is built from TRBV19 and TRBJ1-1; a weak D match, TRBD1 (5 bases). Trimming took 0 bases from V and 5 from J, leaving 13 bases between them. Germline V gives CDR1 LNHDA, CDR2 SQIVND (reference sequence). CDR3 length: 15 residues. In DNA, the CDR3 is TGTGCCAGTAGTATAGAACCGGGGGGAAGGACTGAAGCTTTCTTT. Protein: CASSIEPGGRTEAFF.

This clone was counted between two and nine times. This rearrangement joins TRBV25-1 to TRBJ2-3; 8 nucleotides line up with TRBD1. After removal of 3 bases from V and 5 bases from J, the junction contained 10 bases not matched to a gene. Germline V gene sequence: CDR1 MGHDK, CDR2 SYGVNS. The length of the CDR3 is 16 residues. CDR3 nucleotide sequence: TGTGCCAGCAGTGACTCGAGCAGGGGGCAGGGAGATACGCAGTATTTT. Protein product: CASSDSSRGQGDTQYF.

The V call is TRBV3-1 (or the pseudogene TRBV3-2), the J call TRBJ1-5, with 8 bases lining up with TRBD1. CDR1 is LGHDT and CDR2 is YNNKEL in the germline V gene (reference sequence). V was pared by 5 bases and J by 2 bases, with 2 bases of the junction left unmatched. There are 14 residues in the CDR3. In DNA, the CDR3 is TGTGCCAGCAGCACAGGGGGGCGCAATCAGCCCCAGCATTTT. Amino acids: CASSTGGRNQPQHF.

The rearrangement links TRBV7-9 to TRBJ2-5, with D maybe TRBD2 (5 bases). Per germline, CDR1 SEHNR and CDR2 FQNEAQ (reference sequence). The CDR3 is 13 amino acids. The ends were cut back, 5 bases at V and 10 bases at J, with 17 bases in the middle. The CDR3 coding sequence is TGTGCCAGCAGCACCCTGGGGTTCGAGGGCCAGTACTTC. This codes for CASSTLGFEGQYF.

The V call is TRBV15, the J call TRBJ1-1; TRBD1 might be the D (5 bases). The germline gives CDR1 LNHNV, CDR2 YYDKDF (reference sequence). Trimming took 5 bases from V and 5 from J, leaving 12 bases between them. CDR3 size: 13 residues. CDR3 in amino acids: CATSWGRGTEAFF. In DNA form, the CDR3 reads TGTGCCACCAGCTGGGGACGGGGGACTGAAGCTTTCTTT.

This chain uses TRBV25-1 with TRBJ1-1; TRBD1 matches at 7 bases. V lost 2 bases to trimming and J lost 4 bases; unmatched junction nucleotides: 4. This CDR3 is built from 14 residues. Germline loops: CDR1 MGHDK, CDR2 SYGVNS. CDR3 sequence: CASSETTGATEAFF. CDR3 sequence (DNA): TGTGCCAGCAGTGAAACAACAGGGGCCACTGAAGCTTTCTTT.

The rearrangement links TRBV29-1 to TRBJ1-2, with TRBD1 as a possible D gene (6 bases). V was cut by 4 bases and J by 8 bases, with 14 bases left in between. The CDR3 runs 12 residues. CDR1 SQVTM and CDR2 ANQGSEA come from the germline V gene. The CDR3 loop reads CSVAGGAGGYTF. Here the CDR3 DNA reads TGCAGCGTTGCGGGGGGGGCTGGAGGCTACACCTTC.

The V call is TRBV6-5, the J call TRBJ2-1; TRBD2 matches 9 bases. This CDR3 is built from 14 residues. The V segment lost 6 bases and the J segment 9 bases; nucleotides outside the gene matches: 9. Per germline, CDR1 MNHEY and CDR2 SVGAGI. CDR3 DNA: TGTGCCAGCAGCTTAAGCGGGAGGCTTGGTGAGCAGTTCTTC. Its protein is CASSLSGRLGEQFF.

The chain has TRBV5-1 and TRBJ1-3, with 7 bases that match TRBD1. Germline V lookup: CDR1 SGHRS, CDR2 YFSETQ. Losses at the gene ends were 0 bases for V and 0 bases for J; bases not matched to a gene: 6. This CDR3 spans 17 amino acids. The CDR3 nucleotides are TGCGCCAGCAGCTTGGCTACAGGGGCCTCCTCTGGAAACACCATATATTTT. Translated, it gives CASSLATGASSGNTIYF.

This clone has only a few counts. The chain carries TRBV7-3 and TRBJ2-5, with TRBD1 identical over 8 bases. The CDR3 is 14 residues long. The V gene's germline CDR1 is SGHTA and CDR2 FQGTGA. After removal of 3 bases from V and 5 bases from J, the junction contained 5 bases not matched to a gene. The CDR3 nucleotides read TGTGCCAGCAGCTTGCAGGGGGCGCGGGAGACCCAGTACTTC. Translation gives CASSLQGARETQYF.

V usage is TRBV27 and J usage is TRBJ1-6, with 7 bases identical to TRBD1. V dropped 5 bases and J dropped 3; count of bases not matched to a gene: 7. This CDR3 contains 16 residues. The germline V gene has CDR1 MNHEY and CDR2 SMNVEV (reference sequence). The CDR3, as DNA: TGTGCCAGCAGTCCCGGGACAGCCAACTATAATTCACCCCTCCACTTT. It specifies CASSPGTANYNSPLHF.

The chain carries TRBV9 and TRBJ2-7, with TRBD1 matching over 10 bases. Per the germline V gene, CDR1 is SGDLS and CDR2 is YYNGEE. The CDR3 runs to 13 residues. Trimming cost V 6 bases and J 4 bases; bases outside gene matches: 4. The CDR3 spells CASTPGQGYEQYF. CDR3 sequence (DNA): TGTGCCAGCACGCCGGGACAGGGGTACGAGCAGTACTTC.

The rearrangement uses TRBV30 and TRBJ2-7; TRBD2 agrees at 9 bases. Germline values: CDR1 GTSNPN, CDR2 SVGIG (reference sequence). This CDR3 is built from 14 residues. Trimming cost V 4 bases and J 4 bases; bases outside gene matches: 8. In nucleotides, the CDR3 is TGTGCCTGGACGCCGGGACTAGCTCGTTACGAGCAGTACTTC. Encoded protein: CAWTPGLARYEQYF.

The J gene is TRBJ2-3, the V gene TRBV29-1, with 12 bases aligning to TRBD2. Germline CDR1 and CDR2: SQVTM and ANQGSEA. This CDR3 is 14 amino acids long. The V and J ends lost 3 bases and 3 bases, in that order; junction bases with no gene match: 1. Here the CDR3 DNA reads TGCAGCGTTGAGGGGACTAGCGGGACAGATACGCAGTATTTT. Translation: CSVEGTSGTDTQYF.

V gene TRBV5-1 combines with J gene TRBJ2-3; D gene unclear. This CDR3 contains 13 residues. Germline V lookup: CDR1 SGHRS, CDR2 YFSETQ. The V and J ends lost 3 bases and 4 bases respectively, with 9 bases between them. The CDR3 loop reads CASSSTRADTQYF. In DNA form, the CDR3 reads TGCGCCAGCAGCTCGACACGAGCAGATACGCAGTATTTT.

A single count supports this clone. The rearrangement links TRBV7-2 to TRBJ2-5; no reliable D call. Per germline, CDR1 SGHTA and CDR2 FQGNSA. CDR3 length: 15 residues. V was shortened by 5 bases and J by 2 bases, with 15 bases between the two germline ends. CDR3 sequence reads: CASSPHLTSQETQYF. CDR3 nucleotide sequence: TGTGCCAGCAGCCCCCATCTAACGTCACAAGAGACCCAGTACTTC. The full variable domain, in which reference TRBV7-2 and TRBJ2-5 provide the parts outside the CDR3, is GAGVSQSPSNKVTEKGKDVELRCDPISGHTALYWYRQSLGQGLEFLIYFQGNSAPDKSGLPSDRFSAERTGGSVSTLTIQRTQQEDSAVYLCASSPHLTSQETQYFGPGTRLLVL.

This clone has only one observation. This sequence joins TRBV9 and TRBJ2-1; 11 bases align to TRBD2. With V trimmed by 2 bases and J by 3 bases, 4 bases remained unmatched. Per the germline V gene, CDR1 is SGDLS and CDR2 is YYNGEE. The CDR3 runs 16 residues. The CDR3 loop reads CASSVGLAENYNEQFF. DNA of the CDR3: TGTGCCAGCAGCGTGGGACTAGCGGAGAACTACAATGAGCAGTTCTTC.

The V and J genes are TRBV7-2 and TRBJ2-1; TRBD2 matches 8 bases. CDR1 SGHTA and CDR2 FQGNSA come from the germline V gene. This CDR3 has 14 amino acids. Trimming took 5 bases from V and 6 from J; bases not matched to a gene: 6. The CDR3 reads CASSRGGSLNEQFF. The CDR3 region has the DNA TGTGCCAGCAGCCGGGGGGGGTCCCTCAATGAGCAGTTCTTC.

This chain links TRBV4-1 with TRBJ2-1; D possibly corresponds to TRBD2 (5 bases). This CDR3 is built from 14 residues. Germline V gene sequence: CDR1 MGHRA, CDR2 YSYEKL. The V end was cut by 3 bases, the J end by 6 bases, with 12 bases between. CDR3 residues: CASSQAPRGNEQFF. The CDR3 DNA is TGCGCCAGCAGCCAGGCTCCCCGGGGCAATGAGCAGTTCTTC.

The chain is built from TRBV7-8 and TRBJ2-2; D unclear. The germline V and J ends were trimmed by 5 bases and 1 base, with 5 bases remaining between them. Germline V gene sequence: CDR1 SGHVS, CDR2 FQNEAQ. The CDR3 totals 13 residues. The chain's CDR3 is CASSRQNTGELFF. CDR3 DNA: TGTGCCAGCAGCCGACAGAACACCGGGGAGCTGTTTTTT. The full variable domain, completed using reference TRBV7-8 and TRBJ2-2, is GAGVSQSPRYKVAKRGQDVALRCDPISGHVSLFWYQQALGQGPEFLTYFQNEAQLDKSGLPSDRFFAERPEGSVSTLKIQRTQQEDSAVYLCASSRQNTGELFFGEGSRLTVL.